This record looks at one T cell receptor beta chain sequence and its context. Its target is not known. Treatment reported: oral pan-JAK inhibitor, 5-10 mg twice daily. Peripheral blood, together with lesional scalp punch biopsies, was collected from alopecia areata patients. In germline, CDR1 is MNHNY, CDR2 SVGAGI (reference sequence). V lost 5 bases and J lost 2, with 13 bases in between. The CDR3 is made up of 14 amino acids. This sample is part of a study of CD8+ T cells in alopecia areata. About the research overall: Severity was scored as percentage of affected scalp area in treated patients.

General study results and limits: Many expanded lesional clones persisted in scalp and blood during tofacitinib.

Reverse transcription of extracted RNA yielded cDNA, which provided the sequencing template. Sequencing was performed with immunoSEQ multiplex PCR; in TCRdb, only in-frame clones are kept and a portion is missing. The data hold about 19,000 clones, with 59% observed a single time. The clonotype originates from a human donor with alopecia areata. The sample was skin, taken at week 4, from a patient treated with tofacitinib. The chain combines TRBV6-6 with TRBJ2-7; D ambiguous. The CDR3 region is CASSIGSPTYEQYF. The CDR3 DNA reads TGTGCCAGCAGTATCGGGTCCCCCACCTACGAGCAGTACTTC.